This T cell receptor (beta chain) was identified in a study of blood T cells in healthy people across ages. Study information: About one barcoded beta molecule per two T cells was the capture yield of template switching.

The second PCR ran roughly 6 to 11 cycles with a sample-barcoded 5' primer and J-beta primers. TCRdb ran MiXCR on the 5' RACE reads and lists one entry per CDR3 protein. The repertoire holds roughly 720,000 distinct CDR3 sequences, with roughly 50% as singletons. This clonotype was observed a handful of times. CDR1 and CDR2 from the germline V gene are KGHSH and LQKENI. This CDR3 is built from 14 residues. V gave up 2 bases and J gave up 2 bases, with 8 bases separating them. The chain recombines TRBV18 with TRBJ2-3; D unclear. What was sequenced was blood. The receptor was isolated from a man older than 75 in good health. The CDR3 region is CASSPEVNTDTQYF. DNA of the CDR3: TGTGCCAGCTCACCAGAGGTCAACACAGATACGCAGTATTTT.